This T cell receptor (beta chain) came from a study of human T cells and chemical hapten exposure. Study in general: Skin of the upper inner arm, approximately 2 cm by approximately 2 cm, received 2% DPC for sensitization. Study observations and caveats: PT1 expanded TCR numbers tracked positively with patch test score.

Time point described: patch test 3, about 24 weeks after DPC sensitization. Treatment meaning: therapeutic diphenylcyclopropenone sensitization with weekly scalp DPC. Non-pregnant alopecia patients aged 18 to 70, suitable for DPC therapy. In the study's own analysis: A per-sample median of around 88,000 TCRs was observed, with counts ranging from about 23,224 to 700,000. Each CDR3 protein is one row after TCRdb ran MiXCR on the RACE reads. TCRdb, not the authors, supplied the V and J calls. The table has about 160,000 distinct CDR3 sequences, 25% to 30% seen once. V lost 4 bases, J lost 4 bases, and 10 bases lay in between. The CDR3 runs to 14 residues. The V gene's germline CDR1 is SEHNR and CDR2 FQNEAQ (reference sequence). In the case of this clonotype: The antigen is unknown.

The source is a woman under 30 with alopecia areata. Some clones in this sample may be carry-over from other donors' samples. The sample in question was whole blood, obtained in connection with sensitization to the hapten diphenylcyclopropenone (DPC). V and J are TRBV7-9 and TRBJ1-4; TRBD1 is a possible D gene (6 bases). The CDR3 sequence: CASSYRDINEKLFF. CDR3 DNA sequence: TGTGCCAGCAGCTACCGGGACATTAATGAAAAACTGTTTTTT.